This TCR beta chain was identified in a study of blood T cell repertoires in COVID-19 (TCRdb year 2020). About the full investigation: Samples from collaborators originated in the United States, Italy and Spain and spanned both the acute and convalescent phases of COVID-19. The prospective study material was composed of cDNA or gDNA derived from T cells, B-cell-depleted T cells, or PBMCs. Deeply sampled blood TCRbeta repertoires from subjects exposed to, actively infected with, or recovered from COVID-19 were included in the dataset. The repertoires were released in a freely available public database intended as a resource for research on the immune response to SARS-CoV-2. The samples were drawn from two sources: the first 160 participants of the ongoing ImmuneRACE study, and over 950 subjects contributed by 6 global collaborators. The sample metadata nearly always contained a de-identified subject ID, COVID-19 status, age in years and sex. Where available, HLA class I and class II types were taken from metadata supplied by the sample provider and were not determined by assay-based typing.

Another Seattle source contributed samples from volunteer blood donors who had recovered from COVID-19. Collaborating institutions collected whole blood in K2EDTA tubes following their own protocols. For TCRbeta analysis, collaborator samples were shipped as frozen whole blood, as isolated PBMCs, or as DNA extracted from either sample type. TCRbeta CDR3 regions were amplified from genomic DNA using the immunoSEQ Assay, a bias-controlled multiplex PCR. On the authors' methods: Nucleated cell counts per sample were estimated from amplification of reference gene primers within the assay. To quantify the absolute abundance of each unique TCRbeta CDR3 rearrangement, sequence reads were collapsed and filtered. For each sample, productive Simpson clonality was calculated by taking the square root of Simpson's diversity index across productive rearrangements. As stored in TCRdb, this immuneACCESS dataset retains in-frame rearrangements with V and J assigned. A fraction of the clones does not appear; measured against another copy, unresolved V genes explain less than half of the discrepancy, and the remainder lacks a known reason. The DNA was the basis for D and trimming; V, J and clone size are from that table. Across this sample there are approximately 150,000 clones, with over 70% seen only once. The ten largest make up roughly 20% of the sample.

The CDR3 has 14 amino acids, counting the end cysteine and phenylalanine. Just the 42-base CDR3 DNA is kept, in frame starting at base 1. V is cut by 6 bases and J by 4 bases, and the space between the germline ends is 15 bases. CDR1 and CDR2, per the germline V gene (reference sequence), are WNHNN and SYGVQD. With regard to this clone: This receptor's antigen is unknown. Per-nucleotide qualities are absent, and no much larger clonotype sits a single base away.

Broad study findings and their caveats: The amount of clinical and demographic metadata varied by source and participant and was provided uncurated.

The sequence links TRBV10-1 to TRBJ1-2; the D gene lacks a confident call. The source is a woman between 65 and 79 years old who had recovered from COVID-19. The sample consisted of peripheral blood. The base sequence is TGCGCCAGCAGGGGGAGGTACGCGGGCTATGGCTACACCTTC. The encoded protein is CASRGRYAGYGYTF.